This T cell receptor beta chain was found in a study of response to subunit inactivated influenza vaccine. A single record per CDR3 protein comes from TCRdb applying MiXCR to the RT-PCR reads. The sample holds about 540,000 distinct CDR3 sequences, 20% to 25% seen once. With V trimmed by 4 bases and J by 5 bases, 14 bases remained unmatched. CDR1 and CDR2 from the germline V gene are LGHDT and YNNKEL (reference sequence). The CDR3 consists of 16 residues. These data also featured in a second study, about T cells expressing NK-cell markers. That source notes: 5'RACE template switching built TCR beta cDNA with unique molecular identifiers. Anti-gamma-delta TCR antibody use in several experiments restricted sorting to alpha-beta TCR T cells.

This TCR derives from a middle-aged man who received an inactivated influenza vaccine. The V call is TRBV3-1, the J call TRBJ2-7, with 7 nucleotides matching TRBD1. The sample in question was CD4+ T cells sorted from PBMCs, obtained roughly 13 days after vaccination. DNA of the CDR3: TGTGCCAGCAGCCCACGTCAACGACAGGGCTACGACGAGCAGTACTTC. Translation gives CASSPRQRQGYDEQYF.